The 16 T cell receptor beta chains in this list originate from one sample, sequenced in a study of identical twins. TCRdb analysed the 5' RACE reads with MiXCR anew, one entry per CDR3 protein. The data hold roughly 770,000 distinct CDR3 sequences, with about 20% observed a single time. These data are also associated with another study on T cells expressing NK-cell markers.

The sample was PBMCs. The receptors originated from a woman under 30 in good health.

This clonotype was recorded at least ten times. The V call is TRBV29-1, the J call TRBJ2-7; no clear D gene. The germline gives CDR1 SQVTM, CDR2 ANQGSEA. Trimming removed 4 bases at V and 0 bases at J, with 4 bases between. The CDR3 covers 11 residues. CDR3 sequence: CSVVASYEQYF. The CDR3 DNA reads TGCAGCGTTGTAGCCTCCTACGAGCAGTACTTC.

V usage is TRBV20-1 and J usage is TRBJ2-3, with D possibly called TRBD1 or TRBD2 (5 bases each). This CDR3 has 19 amino acids. Trimming cost V 5 bases and J 6 bases, with 33 bases left between them. Germline V CDR1 and CDR2: DFQATT, SNEGSKA (reference sequence). The CDR3 DNA follows: TGCAGTGCTGCCCGTACTAGTAGTAGTACTCCAGGGCCGTCCGATACGCAGTATTTT. Its translation is CSAARTSSSTPGPSDTQYF.

The rearrangement joins TRBV14 to TRBJ2-1, with 7 bases matching TRBD1. The CDR3 contains 15 residues. The junction had 2 bases not matched to a gene; V was cut back by 1 base and J by 2 bases. Germline CDR1 and CDR2: SGHDN and FVKESK. The CDR3, as DNA: TGTGCCAGCAGCCAAGGTAGGGGGCCCTACAATGAGCAGTTCTTC. This translates into CASSQGRGPYNEQFF.

The chain is built from TRBV6-1 and TRBJ2-3; maybe TRBD2 (6 bases). The CDR3 loop spans 13 amino acids. Trimming left V 7 bases short and J 3 bases short, with 11 bases between. The germline V gene has CDR1 MNHNS and CDR2 SASEGT. CDR3 residues: CASTQEGTDTQYF. The CDR3 nucleotides read TGTGCCAGCACCCAGGAGGGAACAGATACGCAGTATTTT.

This clonotype was counted many times. This sequence joins TRBV6-5 and TRBJ2-3; unclear D gene. In germline, CDR1 is MNHEY, CDR2 SVGAGI. The CDR3 length is 15 residues. Between the trimmed V and J ends, which lost 0 bases and 2 bases, there was a span of 9 bases. Here the CDR3 reads CASSYSTRHTDTQYF. The CDR3 DNA reads TGTGCCAGCAGTTACTCGACCAGACACACAGATACGCAGTATTTT.

V is TRBV7-2 and J is TRBJ2-5; D call uncertain. The V gene lost 2 bases and the J gene lost 4 bases, with 5 bases spanning the gap. This CDR3 contains 12 residues. Germline V gives CDR1 SGHTA, CDR2 FQGNSA. The CDR3: CASSLIPETQYF. CDR3 in DNA: TGTGCCAGCAGCTTAATCCCAGAGACCCAGTACTTC.

This clonotype was observed a few times. The chain has TRBV12-3 or TRBV12-4 and TRBJ1-1, with D perhaps TRBD1 (5 bases). This CDR3 has 14 amino acids. Between the trimmed V and J ends, which lost 3 bases and 3 bases, there was a span of 11 bases. CDR3 region: CASSFKGFDTEAFF. Written as DNA, the CDR3 is TGTGCCAGCAGTTTCAAGGGGTTCGACACTGAAGCTTTCTTT.

In this sample, this clonotype turned up a few times. The CDR3 here is CATWTGNQPQHF. CDR3 bases: TGTGCCACATGGACAGGGAATCAGCCCCAGCATTTT. V is TRBV27 and J is TRBJ1-5; TRBD1 matches 8 bases. The germline CDR1 and CDR2 sequences are MNHEY and SMNVEV (reference sequence). Losses at the gene ends were 10 bases for V and 4 bases for J; bases not matched to a gene: 3. CDR3 length equals 12 residues.

The CDR3 reads CATTGPSGDTQYF. The CDR3 DNA reads TGTGCTACGACAGGGCCCTCGGGAGATACGCAGTATTTT. The chain is built from TRBV19 and TRBJ2-3; 7 bases are a match to TRBD1. This CDR3 is 13 amino acids long. Germline V gene data show CDR1 as LNHDA and CDR2 as SQIVND (reference sequence). Using reference TRBV19 and TRBJ2-3 for the parts outside the CDR3, the full variable domain is DGGITQSPKYLFRKEGQNVTLSCEQNLNHDAMYWYRQDPGQGLRLIYYSQIVNDFQKGDIAEGYSVSREKKESFPLTVTSAQKNPTAFYLCATTGPSGDTQYFGPGTRLTVL.

The table lists this clonotype with a few counts. The genes are TRBV5-4 and TRBJ2-3, with 10 bases aligning to TRBD1. Germline V gene lookup returns CDR1 SGHNT and CDR2 YYREEE (reference sequence). The CDR3 loop spans 17 amino acids. With 7 bases clipped from V and 4 bases from J, the junction kept 15 bases outside the gene matches. The CDR3 bases are TGTGCCAGCTTCCCTAGCCCGGGACAGGGGAGTGCAGATACGCAGTATTTT. Translated: CASFPSPGQGSADTQYF. Full variable domain (missing parts from reference TRBV5-4 and TRBJ2-3): ETGVTQSPTHLIKTRGQQVTLRCSSQSGHNTVSWYQQALGQGPQFIFQYYREEENGRGNFPPRFSGLQFPNYSSELNVNALELDDSALYLCASFPSPGQGSADTQYFGPGTRLTVL.

The CDR3 spells CAARGNGELFF. In nucleotides, the CDR3 is TGTGCCGCCAGGGGGAACGGGGAGCTGTTTTTT. V and J are TRBV10-3 and TRBJ2-2; 7 bases map to TRBD1. This CDR3 has 11 residues. Germline loops: CDR1 ENHRY, CDR2 SYGVKD. The J segment lost 7 bases and the V segment lost 11 bases, leaving 4 bases of the junction unmatched.

This clonotype was seen many times. This chain uses TRBV24-1 with TRBJ1-5; the D is unclear. Germline-derived CDR1 and CDR2 are KGHDR and SFDVKD. Between the trimmed V and J ends, which lost 5 bases and 1 base, there was a span of 5 bases. The CDR3 is 13 residues long. CDR3 DNA: TGTGCCACCAGTGGTGGGAGCAATCAGCCCCAGCATTTT. This sequence encodes CATSGGSNQPQHF.

There are many counts of this clonotype. J is TRBJ1-2 and V is TRBV29-1, with 7 bases aligning to TRBD1. CDR1 SQVTM and CDR2 ANQGSEA come from the germline V gene. Trimming removed 5 bases from V and 9 bases from J; junction bases left unmatched: 12. This CDR3 has 13 amino acids. CDR3 region: CSVLTGREISYTF. The DNA for the CDR3 is TGCAGCGTTCTGACAGGGCGGGAAATAAGCTACACCTTC.

This clonotype has more than one count but fewer than ten. The V and J genes are TRBV9 and TRBJ2-1, with 11 bases aligning to TRBD2. The CDR3 covers 15 residues. Germline CDR1 and CDR2: SGDLS and YYNGEE. The V gene end was trimmed by 0 bases and the J gene end by 13 bases; junction bases not matched to a gene: 9. The CDR3 DNA is TGTGCCAGCAGCGTAGGGGGACTAGCGGTTCCAACTCAGTTCTTC. This translates into CASSVGGLAVPTQFF.

Comment on this clonotype: A junction end diverges from the germline sequence, so it may reflect a read error. CDR3 loop: CSARGLARSSYEQYF. In nucleotides, the CDR3 is TGCAGTGCCAGAGGACTAGCGAGGAGCTCCTACGAGCAGTACTTC. J is TRBJ2-7 and V is TRBV20-1; 9 bases agree with TRBD2. The CDR3 extends over 15 amino acids. The germline V gene has CDR1 DFQATT and CDR2 SNEGSKA (reference sequence).

This clonotype was seen more than once but under ten times. The chain uses TRBV7-9 and TRBJ2-1; 11 nucleotides line up with TRBD2. The CDR3 spans 15 residues. J gave up 6 bases and V 5 bases, and 6 bases lay outside the gene matches. Germline V gives CDR1 SEHNR, CDR2 FQNEAQ (reference sequence). CDR3 in DNA: TGTGCCAGCAGCCTGGGACTAGCGGAAGCCAATGAGCAGTTCTTC. Its translation: CASSLGLAEANEQFF.